The 29 T cell receptor beta chains in this list originate from one sample, sequenced in a study of identical twins. TCRdb redid the calling of the 5' RACE reads with MiXCR, one entry per CDR3 protein. The sample includes 1.5 million to 2 million distinct CDR3 sequences, under 35% of them seen just once. The material sequenced was cord blood. These receptors were obtained from a newborn girl in good health.

This clonotype has a count of ten or more. The J gene is TRBJ1-2, the V gene TRBV24-1, with a tentative D call TRBD1 (6 bases). Germline CDR1 reads KGHDR; CDR2 reads SFDVKD. The V end was cut by 1 base, the J end by 4 bases, with 9 bases between. The CDR3 has 14 amino acids. CDR3 DNA sequence: TGTGCCACCAGTGATTTAAGGACAGCCTATGGCTACACCTTC. The encoded protein is CATSDLRTAYGYTF.

This clonotype was recorded a few times. The chain links TRBV7-8 to TRBJ2-3, with 12 bases aligning to TRBD2. The length of the CDR3 is 19 residues. V was clipped by 5 bases and J by 3 bases; unmatched bases: 15. The germline V gene encodes CDR1 SGHVS and CDR2 FQNEAQ. This chain's CDR3 is CASSPLRLLAGGPTDTQYF. CDR3 in DNA: TGTGCCAGCAGCCCGCTTAGATTGCTAGCGGGGGGGCCAACAGATACGCAGTATTTT.

This chain links TRBV12-3 or TRBV12-4 with TRBJ1-2; 10 bases align to TRBD1. V shed 6 bases and J 1 base; nucleotides not matched to a gene: 11. The CDR3 length is 17 residues. CDR3 sequence (DNA): TGTGCCAGCAGCCTCAAACTTGGGACAGGGGATAACTATGGCTACACCTTC. It encodes CASSLKLGTGDNYGYTF.

The V and J genes are TRBV20-1 and TRBJ2-7; TRBD1 or TRBD2 may be the D gene (6 bases each). The J call could be wrong; TRBJ2-4 is a better fit for the DNA end. CDR1 is DFQATT and CDR2 is SNEGSKA in the germline V gene (reference sequence). This CDR3 is 12 amino acids long. The CDR3 sequence is CSAGGRKNIQYF. CDR3 nucleotide sequence: TGCAGTGCTGGGGGGCGCAAAAACATTCAGTACTTC.

This CDR3 reads CASSLVLAHNNEQYF. The CDR3 DNA reads TGCGCCAGCAGCTTGGTACTAGCCCACAACAATGAGCAGTACTTC. The rearrangement links TRBV5-1 to TRBJ2-7; tentatively, D is TRBD2 (6 bases). In germline, CDR1 is SGHRS, CDR2 YFSETQ. The CDR3 is made up of 15 amino acids. The germline V and J ends were trimmed by 0 bases and 7 bases, with 17 bases remaining between them.

This chain uses TRBV12-3 or TRBV12-4 with TRBJ2-3, with D perhaps TRBD2 (5 bases). The V gene lost 6 bases and the J gene lost 4 bases, with 17 bases spanning the gap. CDR3 length: 15 amino acids. Here the CDR3 DNA reads TGTGCCAGCAGAAACGACTGGGGAGTGGCAGATACGCAGTATTTT. This gives the protein CASRNDWGVADTQYF.

The chain employs TRBV20-1 and TRBJ2-1; 14 bases align to TRBD2. In germline, CDR1 is DFQATT, CDR2 SNEGSKA (reference sequence). The CDR3 totals 21 residues. Germline trimming cut 0 bases from V and 2 bases from J; bases unmatched to any gene: 15. The CDR3: CSARDPPLGTSGSRAYNEQFF. CDR3 DNA: TGCAGTGCTAGAGATCCCCCTTTAGGGACTAGCGGGAGTCGAGCCTACAATGAGCAGTTCTTC.

This clonotype was picked up a small number of times. The rearrangement joins TRBV12-3 or TRBV12-4 to TRBJ1-2; a weak D match, TRBD1 (6 bases). CDR3 length equals 15 residues. Trimming took off 7 bases at V and 4 bases at J, with 19 bases between the two ends. The CDR3 DNA follows: TGTGCCAGCAATCTGGGGGGCCGGGGTGGCTATGGCTACACCTTC. Residues: CASNLGGRGGYGYTF.

In this sample, this clonotype turned up many times. The chain recombines TRBV7-2 with TRBJ2-3; D is unresolved. V lost 5 bases and J 9 bases, leaving 15 bases between the germline ends. The CDR3 sequence is 13 residues long. CDR1 is SGHTA, CDR2 FQGNSA, per germline. CDR3: CASSQGSGDTQYF. The DNA of the CDR3 is TGTGCCAGCAGCCAAGGTTCCGGAGACACGCAGTATTTT.

This clonotype was picked up a small number of times. The chain couples TRBV14 to TRBJ1-4; 10 bases fit TRBD1. CDR3 length equals 15 residues. Germline V gives CDR1 SGHDN, CDR2 FVKESK. Trimming removed 3 bases from V and 5 bases from J; junction bases left unmatched: 3. The CDR3 reads CASSQLGQGNEKLFF. The CDR3 DNA follows: TGTGCCAGCAGCCAGCTGGGACAGGGGAATGAAAAACTGTTTTTT.

This clonotype has more than one count but fewer than ten. This chain uses TRBV29-1 with TRBJ2-1, with D hard to call. Germline lookup yields CDR1 SQVTM and CDR2 ANQGSEA. With 4 bases removed from V and 4 bases from J, the gap between germline ends came to 14 bases. The CDR3 runs to 14 residues. The CDR3 DNA sequence: TGCAGCGTTGGCGGAGTCCGACCTTACAATGAGCAGTTCTTC. Its translation is CSVGGVRPYNEQFF.

This chain joins TRBV3-1 and TRBJ2-1; a possible D gene is TRBD2 (6 bases). The CDR3 consists of 15 residues. The V gene's germline CDR1 is LGHDT and CDR2 YNNKEL (reference sequence). The ends were cut back, 1 base at V and 5 bases at J, with 12 bases in the middle. The CDR3: CASSQVGTHNNEQFF. CDR3 nucleotides: TGTGCCAGCAGCCAAGTGGGGACTCACAACAATGAGCAGTTCTTC.

The J gene is TRBJ2-4, the V gene TRBV6-7, with 7 nucleotides matching TRBD1. TRBV6-7 is annotated as an ORF whose role is uncertain. V shed 5 bases, J shed 5 bases, and the junction held 9 bases outside the gene matches. The CDR3 runs 15 residues. CDR3 in amino acids: CASSHPRDRENIQYF. The CDR3, as DNA: TGTGCCAGCAGTCACCCACGGGACAGAGAAAACATTCAGTACTTC.

This clonotype has only a few counts. The chain joins TRBV4-2 to TRBJ2-3; 12 bases agree with TRBD2. V was clipped by 4 bases and J by 0 bases; unmatched bases: 8. The CDR3 has 18 residues. The germline gives CDR1 LGHNA, CDR2 YNFKEQ. CDR3 sequence: CASSLSPGTSGSTDTQYF. The CDR3 DNA sequence: TGTGCCAGCAGCCTGAGCCCCGGGACTAGCGGGAGCACAGATACGCAGTATTTT.

The chain joins TRBV5-5 to TRBJ2-1; 9 positions match TRBD2. With V trimmed by 5 bases and J by 6 bases, 18 bases remained unmatched. CDR1 SGHKS and CDR2 YYEKEE come from the germline V gene (reference sequence). The CDR3 contains 18 residues. CDR3: CASSLATFSGSSLNEQFF. CDR3 bases: TGTGCCAGCAGTCTCGCAACCTTTAGCGGGAGCTCCCTCAATGAGCAGTTCTTC.

The rearrangement uses TRBV20-1 and TRBJ1-2; the D is unclear. The V and J ends lost 7 bases and 4 bases respectively, with 13 bases between them. Germline V lookup: CDR1 DFQATT, CDR2 SNEGSKA (reference sequence). The CDR3 totals 12 residues. The CDR3 loop is CSVGKKTYGYTF. As DNA, the CDR3 is TGCAGTGTCGGAAAAAAAACCTATGGCTACACCTTC.

The table lists this clonotype with a few counts. This chain joins TRBV4-2 and TRBJ1-2; weak D call: TRBD1 (6 bases). The ends were cut back, 0 bases at V and 5 bases at J, with 13 bases in the middle. This CDR3 is built from 15 residues. CDR1 and CDR2 from the germline V gene are LGHNA and YNFKEQ. The CDR3 sequence is CASSQDGGPSYGYTF. CDR3 nucleotide sequence: TGTGCCAGCAGCCAAGATGGGGGCCCCTCGTATGGCTACACCTTC.

In this sample, this clonotype turned up a few times. The J gene is TRBJ2-3, the V gene TRBV20-1, with D uncertain. Germline CDR1 reads DFQATT; CDR2 reads SNEGSKA (reference sequence). This CDR3 region has 14 residues. Trimming shortened V by 6 bases and J by 3 bases, and 16 bases separated the two germline ends. In nucleotides, the CDR3 is TGCAGTGCCCCCGACCCCCGGAAAACAGATACGCAGTATTTT. This gives the protein CSAPDPRKTDTQYF.

The V call is TRBV28, the J call TRBJ2-3; 9 bases agree with TRBD2. The V gene's germline CDR1 is MDHEN and CDR2 SYDVKM. The CDR3 runs 15 residues. The V segment lost 7 bases and the J segment 5 bases; nucleotides outside the gene matches: 10. The CDR3 DNA reads as TGTGCCAGCAAGCGAGGGCTAGCGGGACGAGATACGCAGTATTTT. This gives the protein CASKRGLAGRDTQYF.

The chain uses TRBV29-1 and TRBJ2-5, with a possible D match to TRBD2 (6 bases). Trimming took off 7 bases at V and 1 base at J, with 16 bases between the two ends. CDR1 and CDR2 from the germline V gene are SQVTM and ANQGSEA. This CDR3 spans 14 amino acids. The CDR3 loop is CSADNSGLQETQYF. CDR3 DNA sequence: TGCAGCGCTGACAATAGCGGTCTCCAAGAGACCCAGTACTTC.

The V and J genes are TRBV5-1 and TRBJ1-4; perhaps TRBD1 as D (5 bases). CDR1 and CDR2 from the germline V gene are SGHRS and YFSETQ. V dropped 7 bases and J dropped 7 bases, with 23 bases sitting between them. This CDR3 has 16 amino acids. The CDR3 is CASRPTSGSRGEKLFF. DNA of the CDR3: TGCGCCAGCCGCCCAACATCCGGGTCTAGGGGTGAAAAACTGTTTTTT.

Written as DNA, the CDR3 is TGTGCCAGCAGTTCGGGACAGGGACCCGAGCAGTACTTC. It yields the protein CASSSGQGPEQYF. The gene calls are TRBV12-3 or TRBV12-4 and TRBJ2-7; 9 positions agree with TRBD1. The CDR3 has 13 residues. Unmatched junction bases numbered 4, after V lost 4 bases and J lost 6 bases.

The genes are TRBV5-1 and TRBJ2-5; 8 nucleotides agree with TRBD1. With V trimmed by 2 bases and J by 4 bases, 7 bases remained unmatched. The CDR3 contains 15 residues. Germline V gives CDR1 SGHRS, CDR2 YFSETQ. The CDR3 DNA reads as TGCGCCAGCAGCTTTACAGGGGGGATGTCAGAGACCCAGTACTTC. Amino acid sequence: CASSFTGGMSETQYF.

The rearrangement links TRBV10-3 to TRBJ2-6; the D gene is possibly TRBD2 (5 bases). V was trimmed by 5 bases and J by 1 base, leaving 9 bases between them. The CDR3 extends over 15 amino acids. Germline-derived CDR1 and CDR2 are ENHRY and SYGVKD. CDR3: CAISFGESGANVLTF. The CDR3 DNA follows: TGTGCCATCAGTTTCGGGGAGTCTGGGGCCAACGTCCTGACTTTC.

The chain couples TRBV20-1 to TRBJ1-2; D is ambiguous. The V gene lost 0 bases and the J gene lost 8 bases, with 4 bases spanning the gap. Germline assignment: CDR1 DFQATT and CDR2 SNEGSKA (reference sequence). This CDR3 is 10 amino acids long. The CDR3: CSARDWGYTF. The CDR3 DNA reads as TGCAGTGCTAGAGATTGGGGCTACACCTTC.

The chain carries TRBV20-1 and TRBJ2-1, with D possibly being TRBD2 (6 bases). This CDR3 region has 13 residues. Trimming removed 3 bases from V and 6 bases from J, with 12 bases in between. Germline V gives CDR1 DFQATT, CDR2 SNEGSKA (reference sequence). The CDR3 DNA sequence: TGCAGTGCTAGCGGGGGATCGTTCAATGAGCAGTTCTTC. It specifies CSASGGSFNEQFF.

The CDR3 here is CASGARVSNTEAFF. The CDR3, as DNA: TGTGCCAGCGGCGCCAGGGTATCGAACACTGAAGCTTTCTTT. J is TRBJ1-1 and V is TRBV3-1; D may be TRBD1 (5 bases). The CDR3 consists of 14 residues. V was trimmed by 8 bases and J by 1 base, leaving 14 bases between them. Germline V CDR1 and CDR2: LGHDT, YNNKEL (reference sequence).

V and J are TRBV27 and TRBJ2-7, with a possible D match to TRBD1 (9 bases). Germline V gives CDR1 MNHEY, CDR2 SMNVEV (reference sequence). V lost 7 bases, J lost 4 bases, and 20 bases lay in between. The CDR3 has 15 amino acids. The CDR3 here is CASTRGGQGVYEQYF. The CDR3 bases are TGTGCCAGCACCCGGGGGGGACAGGGTGTTTACGAGCAGTACTTC.

J is TRBJ1-4 and V is TRBV6-5; TRBD1 aligns across 8 bases. V was pared by 2 bases and J by 7 bases, with 3 bases of the junction left unmatched. Germline V gene lookup returns CDR1 MNHEY and CDR2 SVGAGI. The CDR3 totals 14 residues. CDR3 sequence: CASSYQGASEKLFF. Written as DNA, the CDR3 is TGTGCCAGCAGTTACCAGGGGGCGAGTGAAAAACTGTTTTTT.